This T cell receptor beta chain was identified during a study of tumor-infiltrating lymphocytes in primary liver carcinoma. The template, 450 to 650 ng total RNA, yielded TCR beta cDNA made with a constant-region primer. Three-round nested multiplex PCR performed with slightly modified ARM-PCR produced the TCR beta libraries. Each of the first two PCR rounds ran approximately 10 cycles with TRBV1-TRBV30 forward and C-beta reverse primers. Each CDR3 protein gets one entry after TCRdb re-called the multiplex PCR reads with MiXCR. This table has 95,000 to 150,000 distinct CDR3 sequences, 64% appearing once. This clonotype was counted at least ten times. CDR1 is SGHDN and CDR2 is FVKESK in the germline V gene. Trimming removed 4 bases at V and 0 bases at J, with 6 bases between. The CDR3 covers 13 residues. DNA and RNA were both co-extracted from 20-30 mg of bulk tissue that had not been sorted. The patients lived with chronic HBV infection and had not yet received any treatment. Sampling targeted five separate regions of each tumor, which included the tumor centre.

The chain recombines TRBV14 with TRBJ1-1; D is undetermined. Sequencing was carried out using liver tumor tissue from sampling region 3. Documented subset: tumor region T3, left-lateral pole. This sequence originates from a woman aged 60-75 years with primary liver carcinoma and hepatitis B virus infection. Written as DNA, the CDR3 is TGTGCCAGCAGCCCCCTCATGAACACTGAAGCTTTCTTT. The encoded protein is CASSPLMNTEAFF. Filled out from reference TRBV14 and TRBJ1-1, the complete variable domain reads EAGVTQFPSHSVIEKGQTVTLRCDPISGHDNLYWYRRVMGKEIKFLLHFVKESKQDESGMPNNRFLAERTGGTYSTLKVQPAELEDSGVYFCASSPLMNTEAFFGQGTRLTVV.